Each of the 25 T cell receptor beta chains below was sequenced from the same sample in a study of regulatory T cells in long-lasting Graves disease (TCRdb year 2021). In light of the paper, this sample's time point label describes: persistent/refractory GD, antithyroid drugs over 5 years with positive TRAb. For both TCR sequencing and RNA sequencing, RNA was extracted from PBMCs in TRIzol. The library was generated by multiplex PCR. This sample was sequenced with an Illumina HiSeq 4000. iRepertoire HTBI primers and Arm-PCR amplification of CDR3 regions were used to construct TCR beta libraries. TCRdb trimmed public reads at Q25 via fastp, called clones via MiXCR and kept in-frame beta chains. Each entry is one CDR3 protein sequence, shown with its most common DNA and genes. This sample holds 400,000 to 450,000 distinct CDR3 sequences; 20% to 25% were observed only once. The ten largest make up about a quarter of the sample.

The sequences come from peripheral blood mononuclear cells (PBMCs), collected when the disease was refractory, from a patient treated with antithyroid drugs. These receptors originate from a female donor with Graves disease.

The chain combines TRBV29-1 with TRBJ1-1, with D uncertain. Between the trimmed V and J ends, which lost 1 base and 4 bases, there was a span of 4 bases. Germline CDR1 is SQVTM and CDR2 is ANQGSEA. The CDR3 has 11 amino acids. Here the CDR3 reads CSVEGGTEAFF. In nucleotides, the CDR3 is TGCAGCGTTGAAGGTGGCACTGAAGCTTTCTTT.

This clonotype turned up a few times. This sequence joins TRBV5-5 and TRBJ2-7, with D unresolved. This CDR3 has 14 residues. The V end was cut by 4 bases, the J end by 2 bases, with 13 bases between. Germline assignment: CDR1 SGHKS and CDR2 YYEKEE (reference sequence). The CDR3 region has the DNA TGTGCCAGCAGCCCCGTAGTTGGAACCTACGAGCAGTACTTC. Its protein product is CASSPVVGTYEQYF.

The rearrangement links TRBV29-1 to TRBJ2-7, with 12 bases fitting TRBD2. The CDR3 extends over 13 amino acids. V gave up 7 bases and J gave up 5 bases; unmatched junction bases: 6. Germline V gives CDR1 SQVTM, CDR2 ANQGSEA. The CDR3 sequence: CSALAGGPNEQYF. In DNA, the CDR3 is TGCAGCGCCCTAGCGGGAGGGCCGAACGAGCAGTACTTC.

For this clonotype: A much bigger clone sits one base away, suggesting this may be a read error. The chain is built from TRBV3-1 and TRBJ2-5; TRBD2 agrees at 8 bases. The CDR3 sequence is 12 residues long. CDR1 and CDR2 (germline): LGHDT, YNNKEL (reference sequence). The CDR3 DNA reads as TGTGAGAGCGGGAGCGCCGGGGAGACCCAGTACTTC. It encodes CESGSAGETQYF.

This clonotype turned up a few times. This sequence joins TRBV13 and TRBJ2-2, with D uncertain. V lost 0 bases, J lost 6 bases, and 11 bases lay in between. The V gene's germline CDR1 is PRHDT and CDR2 FYEKMQ (reference sequence). This CDR3 spans 15 amino acids. The CDR3 sequence is CASSLGELSAGELFF. The CDR3 coding sequence is TGTGCCAGCAGCTTAGGCGAATTAAGCGCCGGGGAGCTGTTTTTT.

This clonotype was recorded at least ten times. The V gene is TRBV27, the J gene TRBJ1-5; D may be TRBD1 (5 bases). The CDR3 length is 14 residues. Trimming stripped 6 bases from V and 3 bases from J, with 12 bases between. Germline-derived CDR1 and CDR2 are MNHEY and SMNVEV (reference sequence). The CDR3 DNA is TGTGCCAGCAGGCTGGGGACCCTCAATCAGCCCCAGCATTTT. This sequence encodes CASRLGTLNQPQHF.

J is TRBJ2-2 and V is TRBV20-1; TRBD2 aligns across 12 bases. From germline, CDR1 is DFQATT and CDR2 SNEGSKA (reference sequence). The CDR3 has 17 amino acids. The V segment lost 2 bases and the J segment 5 bases; nucleotides outside the gene matches: 9. The CDR3 coding sequence is TGCAGTGCTAGACTCGATGGACTAGCGGGACGAACCGGGGAGCTGTTTTTT. Its translation is CSARLDGLAGRTGELFF.

This clonotype was counted a few times. The chain uses TRBV20-1 and TRBJ2-7; D is unresolved. Per the germline V gene, CDR1 is DFQATT and CDR2 is SNEGSKA (reference sequence). The CDR3 runs 11 residues. V was trimmed by 6 bases and J by 0 bases, leaving 6 bases between them. CDR3 coding DNA: TGCAGTGCCAGGAGCTCCTACGAGCAGTACTTC. Its protein product is CSARSSYEQYF.

This clonotype was seen ten or more times. V usage is TRBV7-9 and J usage is TRBJ1-2; D not certain. Trimming took 1 base from V and 5 from J, leaving 11 bases between them. Germline CDR1 is SEHNR and CDR2 is FQNEAQ (reference sequence). The length of the CDR3 is 14 residues. The DNA of the CDR3 is TGTGCCAGCAGCTTAGTGTTCCACTGGTATGGCTACACCTTC. Its protein is CASSLVFHWYGYTF. Full variable domain (remainder filled in from reference TRBV7-9 and TRBJ1-2): DTGVSQNPRHKITKRGQNVTFRCDPISEHNRLYWYRQTLGQGPEFLTYFQNEAQLEKSRLLSDRFSAERPKGSFSTLEIQRTEQGDSAMYLCASSLVFHWYGYTFGSGTRLTVV.

This clonotype was observed many times. In DNA, the CDR3 is TGTGCCAGCAGCCGATCTGGACAGGCGATCTATGGCTACACCTTC. Amino acid sequence: CASSRSGQAIYGYTF. This rearrangement joins TRBV12-3 or TRBV12-4 to TRBJ1-2, with 7 bases that match TRBD1. The length of the CDR3 is 15 residues. The ends lost 6 bases at V and 4 bases at J; junction bases unmatched: 11.

This clonotype appeared many times. The chain carries TRBV13 and TRBJ2-2; D is possibly TRBD1 or TRBD2 (5 bases each). The CDR3 covers 15 residues. Trimming cost V 5 bases and J 7 bases, with 17 bases left between them. Per the germline V gene, CDR1 is PRHDT and CDR2 is FYEKMQ (reference sequence). CDR3 coding DNA: TGTGCCAGCAGCCTCTCGATTGTGGGGGACGGGGAGCTGTTTTTT. Translated: CASSLSIVGDGELFF.

This clonotype appeared many times. The chain links TRBV7-2 to TRBJ2-3; D is perhaps TRBD2 (7 bases). The CDR3 consists of 15 residues. Deletions cut 1 base from V and 2 bases from J, with 10 bases between. Germline V CDR1 and CDR2: SGHTA, FQGNSA. The CDR3 protein is CASSLVGGPTDTQYF. The CDR3 DNA reads as TGTGCCAGCAGCTTAGTGGGGGGGCCCACAGATACGCAGTATTTT.

This clonotype was counted a few times. Here the CDR3 DNA reads TGTGCCAGCAGTTTACTTTCTAGCGGATCGTACGAGCAGTACTTC. It specifies CASSLLSSGSYEQYF. This chain links TRBV6-5 with TRBJ2-7, with 7 bases that match TRBD2. V was pared by 4 bases and J by 4 bases, with 10 bases of the junction left unmatched. This CDR3 contains 15 residues. Per the germline V gene, CDR1 is MNHEY and CDR2 is SVGAGI.

The sample holds many counts of this clonotype. The gene calls are TRBV11-3 and TRBJ2-2, with 7 nucleotides matching TRBD1. Per germline, CDR1 SGHNT and CDR2 YENEEA. The CDR3 is 16 residues long. Trimming took 1 base from V and 4 from J; bases not matched to a gene: 6. CDR3 sequence: CASSLALTGSTGELFF. The CDR3 nucleotides are TGTGCCAGCAGCTTAGCCCTGACAGGGAGCACCGGGGAGCTGTTTTTT.

There are many counts of this clonotype. This chain connects TRBV27 to TRBJ2-3; D possibly corresponds to TRBD1 (6 bases). V gave up 5 bases and J gave up 0 bases, with 21 bases separating them. This CDR3 spans 18 amino acids. In germline, CDR1 is MNHEY, CDR2 SMNVEV (reference sequence). CDR3 coding DNA: TGTGCCAGCAGTGGTTTACGCTTCGGGACAACTAGCACAGATACGCAGTATTTT. This encodes CASSGLRFGTTSTDTQYF.

The chain combines TRBV19 with TRBJ1-1; D possibly corresponds to TRBD1 (6 bases). V was pared by 6 bases and J by 3 bases, with 14 bases between. The CDR3 spans 14 residues. CDR1 and CDR2 (germline): LNHDA, SQIVND (reference sequence). DNA of the CDR3: TGTGCCAGTAGACAGGACAGCTCGTACACTGAAGCTTTCTTT. Amino acids: CASRQDSSYTEAFF.

About this clonotype: Being one base from a much bigger clone, this may be a read error. This chain uses TRBV7-8 with TRBJ2-5; 9 bases agree with TRBD2. Germline V lookup: CDR1 SGHVS, CDR2 FQNEAQ. This CDR3 contains 16 residues. CDR3 residues: CASSLARLAGKEAQYF. CDR3 in DNA: TGTGCCAGCAGCTTAGCTCGGCTAGCGGGAAAAGAGGCCCAGTACTTC.

This clonotype came up a few times. The V gene is TRBV30, the J gene TRBJ1-1; 9 positions match TRBD1. Trimming removed 0 bases from V and 5 bases from J; junction bases left unmatched: 7. The CDR3 has 15 residues. Germline CDR1 reads GTSNPN; CDR2 reads SVGIG (reference sequence). CDR3 region: CAWSVTGTGWTEAFF. In nucleotides, the CDR3 is TGTGCCTGGAGTGTCACCGGGACAGGGTGGACTGAAGCTTTCTTT.

This clonotype was picked up a small number of times. This rearrangement joins TRBV24-1 to TRBJ2-5; TRBD1 matches at 12 bases. V lost 1 base to trimming and J lost 4 bases; unmatched junction nucleotides: 3. The CDR3 is made up of 16 amino acids. The germline CDR1 and CDR2 sequences are KGHDR and SFDVKD. CDR3 in amino acids: CATSDLRDRGRETQYF. In DNA, the CDR3 is TGTGCCACCAGTGATTTAAGGGACAGGGGGCGAGAGACCCAGTACTTC.

The chain recombines TRBV5-1 with TRBJ2-7; 10 bases are a match to TRBD1. Germline V gene lookup returns CDR1 SGHRS and CDR2 YFSETQ. The CDR3 loop spans 17 amino acids. Trimming removed 0 bases from V and 2 bases from J; junction bases left unmatched: 8. CDR3 sequence reads: CASSLGGQGRITYEQYF. Here the CDR3 DNA reads TGCGCCAGCAGCTTGGGGGGACAGGGGAGAATAACCTACGAGCAGTACTTC.

A single count supports this clonotype. V gene TRBV19 combines with J gene TRBJ2-5; D gene ambiguous. This CDR3 region has 14 residues. V was pared by 5 bases and J by 5 bases, with 15 bases between. CDR1 LNHDA and CDR2 SQIVND come from the germline V gene (reference sequence). The DNA for the CDR3 is TGTGCCAGTAGTCCCGAGGCCGCCGGGGAGACCCAGTACTTC. This codes for CASSPEAAGETQYF.

This clonotype was detected once. This chain uses TRBV19 with TRBJ2-2; tentative D call: TRBD2 (7 bases). Per the germline V gene, CDR1 is LNHDA and CDR2 is SQIVND (reference sequence). Trimming removed 5 bases at V and 4 bases at J, with 20 bases between. This CDR3 comprises 17 residues. The CDR3 DNA reads TGTGCCAGTAGTCCAAATTGGGCGAGGGGGGGCACCGGGGAGCTGTTTTTT. Encoded protein: CASSPNWARGGTGELFF. The full variable domain, completed using reference TRBV19 and TRBJ2-2, is DGGITQSPKYLFRKEGQNVTLSCEQNLNHDAMYWYRQDPGQGLRLIYYSQIVNDFQKGDIAEGYSVSREKKESFPLTVTSAQKNPTAFYLCASSPNWARGGTGELFFGEGSRLTVL.

This clonotype came up many times. This sequence joins TRBV24-1 and TRBJ2-5, with a weak D call TRBD1 (5 bases). This CDR3 has 15 residues. From germline, CDR1 is KGHDR and CDR2 SFDVKD. Trimming took 2 bases from V and 5 from J, leaving 14 bases between them. The CDR3 reads CATSDSRRPGETQYF. DNA of the CDR3: TGTGCCACCAGTGATTCAAGACGGCCAGGGGAGACCCAGTACTTC.

This clonotype was detected only a few times. The rearrangement links TRBV3-1 to TRBJ1-5, with D possibly matching TRBD1 (5 bases). The CDR3 is 15 residues long. Deletions cut 0 bases from V and 7 bases from J, with 13 bases between. Per germline, CDR1 LGHDT and CDR2 YNNKEL (reference sequence). The CDR3 nucleotides are TGTGCCAGCAGCCAAGATCTGGGTCCAGGGCAGCCCCAGCATTTT. This sequence encodes CASSQDLGPGQPQHF. Supplemented by reference TRBV3-1 and TRBJ1-5, the full variable domain reads DTAVSQTPKYLVTQMGNDKSIKCEQNLGHDTMYWYKQDSKKFLKIMFSYNNKELIINETVPNRFSPKSPDKAHLNLHINSLELGDSAVYFCASSQDLGPGQPQHFGDGTRLSIL.

The gene calls are TRBV7-9 and TRBJ2-7; 14 bases align to TRBD2. There are 16 residues in the CDR3. V lost 5 bases and J lost 5; bases outside the gene matches: 8. The germline CDR1 and CDR2 sequences are SEHNR and FQNEAQ (reference sequence). CDR3 protein: CASSDRLAGGENEQYF. The CDR3, as DNA: TGTGCCAGCAGCGACCGACTAGCGGGAGGGGAGAACGAGCAGTACTTC.